A single sample is the source of the 25 T cell receptor beta chains below, sequenced in a study of shared clonotypes between healthy human individuals. Assay used: immunoSEQ multiplex PCR; TCRdb lists only in-frame clones, some missing. The table records 600,000 to 750,000 clones, roughly 72% of them present only once. The sample comprised memory CD4+ T cells sorted from blood. Subset meaning: CD45RA-negative fraction. These TCRs come from a woman under 40 in good health.

V and J are TRBV19 and TRBJ1-1; maybe TRBD1 (5 bases). V lost 6 bases to trimming and J lost 6 bases, with 17 bases between them. The CDR3 is 14 residues long. Germline V CDR1 and CDR2: LNHDA, SQIVND (reference sequence). The CDR3 loop reads CASSLIREAPEAFF. The CDR3 DNA reads TGTGCCAGTAGCTTGATCAGGGAGGCCCCTGAAGCTTTCTTT.

The rearrangement joins TRBV30 to TRBJ2-1; D may be TRBD1 (6 bases). The germline gives CDR1 GTSNPN, CDR2 SVGIG (reference sequence). The V end lost 0 bases, the J end lost 7 bases, and 13 bases lay between the germline ends. CDR3 length: 14 amino acids. The CDR3 spells CAWSVQGWGNEQFF. CDR3 in DNA: TGTGCCTGGAGTGTCCAGGGGTGGGGAAATGAGCAGTTCTTC.

The chain employs TRBV14 and TRBJ2-1; D gene uncertain. The CDR3 has 14 residues. Germline assignment: CDR1 SGHDN and CDR2 FVKESK. The ends were cut back, 1 base at V and 5 bases at J, with 9 bases in the middle. The CDR3 protein is CASSQARRHNEQFF. The CDR3 nucleotides read TGTGCCAGCAGCCAAGCTAGGCGGCACAATGAGCAGTTCTTC.

V gene TRBV27 combines with J gene TRBJ2-7; 7 bases map to TRBD2. The ends lost 6 bases at V and 3 bases at J; junction bases unmatched: 8. The germline V gene has CDR1 MNHEY and CDR2 SMNVEV (reference sequence). The CDR3 has 14 residues. CDR3 protein: CASRPSTSFYEQYF. The CDR3 coding sequence is TGTGCCAGCAGGCCCTCGACTAGCTTCTACGAGCAGTACTTC.

This rearrangement joins TRBV6-5 to TRBJ1-1; no definite D call. V was trimmed by 6 bases and J by 1 base, leaving 9 bases between them. This CDR3 spans 13 amino acids. CDR1 is MNHEY, CDR2 SVGAGI, per germline. This CDR3 is CASSRAQNTEAFF. The CDR3 nucleotides are TGTGCCAGCAGCCGGGCTCAGAACACTGAAGCTTTCTTT.

This rearrangement joins TRBV19 to TRBJ1-1; D remains unclear. The germline V gene has CDR1 LNHDA and CDR2 SQIVND (reference sequence). Trimming took off 1 base at V and 11 bases at J, with 11 bases between the two ends. The CDR3 is 12 amino acids. The CDR3 loop reads CASSIAGSRAFF. Written as DNA, the CDR3 is TGTGCCAGTAGTATAGCAGGATCTCGGGCTTTCTTT.

CDR3 DNA sequence: TGTGCCAGCAGTCAGGGGGGAGCCACCCTCGAAGCTTTCTTT. Translated, it gives CASSQGGATLEAFF. V gene TRBV28 combines with J gene TRBJ1-1, with 7 positions matching TRBD1. Per the germline V gene, CDR1 is MDHEN and CDR2 is SYDVKM. The CDR3 spans 14 residues. Unmatched junction bases numbered 11, after V lost 5 bases and J lost 8 bases. Drawing the rest from reference TRBV28 and TRBJ1-1, the complete variable domain is DVKVTQSSRYLVKRTGEKVFLECVQDMDHENMFWYRQDPGLGLRLIYFSYDVKMKEKGDIPEGYSVSREKKERFSLILESASTNQTSMYLCASSQGGATLEAFFGQGTRLTVV.

The gene calls are TRBV9 and TRBJ2-3, with D perhaps given as TRBD1 or TRBD2 (5 bases each). The CDR3 is 16 residues long. Trimming pared 0 bases from V and 2 bases from J, leaving 13 bases between. Germline CDR1 is SGDLS and CDR2 is YYNGEE. CDR3 bases: TGTGCCAGCAGCGTAGGTGGGACCCCGATCACAGATACGCAGTATTTT. Protein sequence: CASSVGGTPITDTQYF.

Many counts were recorded for this clone. The chain carries TRBV28 and TRBJ2-7, with 8 bases lining up with TRBD1. The germline V gene encodes CDR1 MDHEN and CDR2 SYDVKM. V gave up 5 bases and J gave up 2 bases; unmatched junction bases: 11. The CDR3 is made up of 16 amino acids. In DNA, the CDR3 is TGTGCCAGCAGTCCGCGGACAGGGTATGTTACCTACGAGCAGTACTTC. Protein product: CASSPRTGYVTYEQYF.

This clone showed up many times. The J gene is TRBJ2-5, the V gene TRBV4-1, with a tentative D call TRBD1 (5 bases). The germline V and J ends were trimmed by 0 bases and 3 bases, with 17 bases remaining between them. The CDR3 is made up of 17 amino acids. From germline, CDR1 is MGHRA and CDR2 YSYEKL. The CDR3 nucleotides read TGCGCCAGCAGCCAAGACAGGGATACCCGAGAGAAAGAGACCCAGTACTTC. Translated, it gives CASSQDRDTREKETQYF.

This clone was counted only a few times. The chain is built from TRBV2 and TRBJ2-2; 7 bases align to TRBD1. V lost 4 bases, J lost 1 base, and 3 bases stayed unmatched. This CDR3 is 15 amino acids long. The germline V gene encodes CDR1 SNHLY and CDR2 FYNNEI. This CDR3 is CASSADRRNTGELFF. In DNA form, the CDR3 reads TGTGCCAGCAGTGCGGACAGGAGGAACACCGGGGAGCTGTTTTTT. Full variable domain (remainder filled in from reference TRBV2 and TRBJ2-2): EPEVTQTPSHQVTQMGQEVILRCVPISNHLYFYWYRQILGQKVEFLVSFYNNEISEKSEIFDDQFSVERPDGSNFTLKIRSTKLEDSAMYFCASSADRRNTGELFFGEGSRLTVL.

For the CDR3, the DNA is TGTGCCAGCAGCTTGGCGGGGGGATATTCACCCCTCCACTTT. It translates to CASSLAGGYSPLHF. J is TRBJ1-6 and V is TRBV7-2; the D gene is possibly TRBD1 (5 bases). CDR1 SGHTA and CDR2 FQGNSA come from the germline V gene. This CDR3 contains 14 residues. V dropped 3 bases and J dropped 8 bases, with 11 bases sitting between them.

J is TRBJ2-1 and V is TRBV29-1; TRBD1 aligns across 8 bases. CDR1 is SQVTM and CDR2 is ANQGSEA in the germline V gene. This CDR3 contains 11 residues. Written as DNA, the CDR3 is TGCCAGGGGGCTTCCTACAATGAGCAGTTCTTC. This sequence encodes CQGASYNEQFF.

The chain joins TRBV7-9 to TRBJ2-7; the match to TRBD2 covers 11 bases. The CDR3 contains 16 residues. Germline CDR1 reads SEHNR; CDR2 reads FQNEAQ (reference sequence). V shed 5 bases and J 0 bases; nucleotides not matched to a gene: 6. This chain's CDR3 is CASSLGLAGYSYEQYF. CDR3 DNA sequence: TGTGCCAGCAGCCTTGGACTAGCGGGTTACTCCTACGAGCAGTACTTC.

To note about this clone: At one end, the junction sequence differs from germline, possibly due to a read error. The chain carries TRBV28 and TRBJ2-7; D perhaps matches TRBD2 (6 bases). The germline CDR1 and CDR2 sequences are MDHEN and SYDVKM. The CDR3 is made up of 14 amino acids. In DNA form, the CDR3 reads TGTGCCAGCAGTTTTAAGTTCGGAGGGTCGTACCGGTCGTTC. Residues: CASSFKFGGSYRSF.

The chain has TRBV5-1 and TRBJ1-4, with TRBD1 matching 7 bases. The V gene end was trimmed by 1 base and the J gene end by 5 bases; junction bases not matched to a gene: 5. Germline CDR1 SGHRS, CDR2 YFSETQ. The CDR3 has 15 amino acids. The CDR3, as DNA: TGCGCCAGCAGCTTGTCTGACAGGGACAATGAAAAACTGTTTTTT. This sequence encodes CASSLSDRDNEKLFF. Full variable domain (outside the CDR3, taken from reference TRBV5-1 and TRBJ1-4): KAGVTQTPRYLIKTRGQQVTLSCSPISGHRSVSWYQQTPGQGLQFLFEYFSETQRNKGNFPGRFSGRQFSNSRSEMNVSTLELGDSALYLCASSLSDRDNEKLFFGSGTQLSVL.

This chain uses TRBV5-1 with TRBJ2-3, with 8 nucleotides matching TRBD1. The junction had 6 bases not matched to a gene; V was cut back by 0 bases and J by 6 bases. The CDR3 extends over 15 amino acids. Looked up from germline, CDR1 is SGHRS and CDR2 is YFSETQ. The CDR3: CASSLEDRESDTQYF. The CDR3 DNA follows: TGCGCCAGCAGCTTGGAGGACAGGGAGAGTGATACGCAGTATTTT.

This chain connects TRBV10-2 to TRBJ2-7, with D hard to call. The CDR3 runs to 15 residues. Per the germline V gene, CDR1 is WSHSY and CDR2 is SAAADI. Trimming removed 0 bases from V and 2 bases from J, with 11 bases in between. The CDR3 sequence: CASSESNDGPYEQYF. In DNA form, the CDR3 reads TGCGCCAGCAGTGAGTCGAATGATGGTCCCTACGAGCAGTACTTC.

The J gene is TRBJ2-3, the V gene TRBV28; D possibly corresponds to TRBD2 (6 bases). Trimming cost V 5 bases and J 0 bases, with 18 bases left between them. The germline gives CDR1 MDHEN, CDR2 SYDVKM. The CDR3 runs 17 residues. The CDR3 protein is CASSPLSGGDSTDTQYF. CDR3 in DNA: TGTGCCAGCAGTCCCCTCAGCGGCGGGGATAGCACAGATACGCAGTATTTT.

V gene TRBV2 combines with J gene TRBJ1-1, with TRBD1 matching over 8 bases. The J segment lost 4 bases and the V segment lost 7 bases, leaving 8 bases of the junction unmatched. Germline CDR1 is SNHLY and CDR2 is FYNNEI. The CDR3 runs to 14 residues. This chain's CDR3 is CASKEQGGLTEAFF. In DNA, the CDR3 is TGTGCCAGCAAGGAACAGGGGGGGCTCACTGAAGCTTTCTTT.

This clone was observed a handful of times. The chain is built from TRBV27 and TRBJ2-3; possibly TRBD2 for D (5 bases). The CDR3 length is 15 residues. Looked up from germline, CDR1 is MNHEY and CDR2 is SMNVEV (reference sequence). Trimming took off 6 bases at V and 2 bases at J, with 15 bases between the two ends. This CDR3 reads CASRKTIRLTDTQYF. Written as DNA, the CDR3 is TGTGCCAGCAGGAAGACTATTCGACTCACAGATACGCAGTATTTT.

V usage is TRBV21-1 and J usage is TRBJ1-3. TRBV21-1 corresponds to a pseudogene. The CDR3 consists of 16 residues. The CDR3 loop is CASSKLGSSSGNTIYF. The DNA for the CDR3 is TGTGCCAGCAGCAAACTTGGCAGCTCCTCTGGAAACACCATATATTTT.

This chain joins TRBV7-2 and TRBJ2-6; D is undetermined. This CDR3 region has 17 residues. Germline CDR1 and CDR2: SGHTA and FQGNSA. The ends were cut back, 3 bases at V and 0 bases at J, with 12 bases in the middle. CDR3 amino acids: CASSFMVILSGANVLTF. The CDR3 coding sequence is TGTGCCAGCAGCTTTATGGTGATTCTCTCTGGGGCCAACGTCCTGACTTTC.

The genes are TRBV7-8 and TRBJ2-3; no clear D gene. Germline CDR1 reads SGHVS; CDR2 reads FQNEAQ. This CDR3 comprises 17 residues. V lost 3 bases and J lost 0, with 16 bases in between. The CDR3 DNA reads TGTGCCAGCAGCTTTAGTCCCCTTAGGCGGAGCACAGATACGCAGTATTTT. This translates into CASSFSPLRRSTDTQYF.

This clone came up a few times. The rearrangement links TRBV28 to TRBJ2-2, with a weak D call TRBD1 (6 bases). Germline V gives CDR1 MDHEN, CDR2 SYDVKM. The CDR3 runs to 14 residues. Deletions cut 7 bases from V and 2 bases from J, with 11 bases between. The CDR3 region is CASISQGNTGELFF. CDR3 sequence (DNA): TGTGCCAGCATCTCACAGGGAAACACCGGGGAGCTGTTTTTT.